This T cell receptor beta chain was profiled in a study of T-cell memory formation after mild COVID-19. Study-wide results and caveats: Researchers report contracting CD4+ clones mostly in CM and EM, with CD8+ clones in EMRA. Researchers found some responding clones in pre-infection memory, a sign that cross-reactive memory joined.

Concerning this clonotype itself: Its antigen remains unidentified.

Germline V lookup: CDR1 SGDLS, CDR2 YYNGEE. The CDR3 covers 13 residues. V gave up 7 bases and J gave up 2 bases; unmatched junction bases: 3. TCRdb independently ran MiXCR on the 5' RACE reads; one entry per CDR3 protein. The sample records around 100,000 distinct CDR3 sequences, 11% being singletons. The receptor was isolated from a young man who had mild COVID-19 (a few samples of this study predate the infection). Cell type and time point are not known. The chain joins TRBV9 to TRBJ2-1; 7 nucleotides match TRBD2. Material: PBMCs or a T cell subset sorted from them (not recorded which). The CDR3 sequence is CASGGDPYNEQFF. CDR3 in DNA: TGTGCCAGCGGGGGGGACCCCTACAATGAGCAGTTCTTC.